This T cell receptor beta chain was sequenced in a study of T cell repertoires in cytomegalovirus infection. Across the whole study: Based on public TCR beta signatures, there were indications of CMV infection and of a matching HLA type. Study observations and caveats: Totalled public TCR beta family frequency picked out people who carried CMV plus the relevant HLA. CMV-specific HLA-C-restricted TCR beta clonotypes dominated the ex vivo response.

The CDR3 consists of 17 residues. The V gene's germline CDR1 is MNHNS and CDR2 SASEGT. V lost 5 bases to trimming and J lost 0 bases; unmatched junction nucleotides: 9. TCRdb called the reads again in MiXCR, with one record for every CDR3 protein. The repertoire holds roughly 320,000 distinct CDR3 sequences, 9.6% seen once, with over 2.5% in the top ten. This clonotype was detected ten times or more. The antigen is undetermined. Input material: PBMCs. V and J are TRBV6-1 and TRBJ2-2; 7 nucleotides match TRBD2. This receptor was identified in a human donor in good health (CMV status not recorded). Some clones in this sample may be carry-over from other donors' samples. DNA for the CDR3: TGTGCCAGCAGTCGGGGGGACTCGCTAGCGAACACCGGGGAGCTGTTTTTT. It codes for CASSRGDSLANTGELFF.